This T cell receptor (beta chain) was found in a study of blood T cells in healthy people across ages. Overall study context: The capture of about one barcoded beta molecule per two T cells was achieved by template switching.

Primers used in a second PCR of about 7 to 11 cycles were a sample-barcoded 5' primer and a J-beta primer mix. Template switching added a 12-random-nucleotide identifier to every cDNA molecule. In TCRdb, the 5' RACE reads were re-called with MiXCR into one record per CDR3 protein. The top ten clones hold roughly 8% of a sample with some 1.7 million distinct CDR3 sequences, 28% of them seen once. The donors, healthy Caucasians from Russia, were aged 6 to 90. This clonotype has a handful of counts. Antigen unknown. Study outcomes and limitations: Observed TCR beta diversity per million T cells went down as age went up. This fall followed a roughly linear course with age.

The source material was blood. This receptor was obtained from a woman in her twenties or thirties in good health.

CDR3 in DNA: TGTGCTAGTGGTTTGGACGTGGGTTCCTACGAGCAGTACTTC. This gives the protein CASGLDVGSYEQYF. The rearrangement links TRBV12-5 to TRBJ2-7, with D uncertain. Trimming stripped 1 base from V and 1 base from J, with 8 bases between. Germline V gene data show CDR1 as LGHNT and CDR2 as FRNRAP. There are 14 residues in the CDR3.